This T cell receptor (beta chain) derives from a study of blood T cell repertoires in COVID-19. Study context: Sites across the United States, Italy and Spain contributed samples from acute and convalescent COVID-19.

Measured with immunoSEQ multiplex PCR; TCRdb has only the in-frame clones, and not every one. Among 300,000 to 450,000 clones listed, more than 75% were seen once. Unmatched junction bases numbered 11, after V lost 5 bases and J lost 7 bases. Germline V lookup: CDR1 SGHVS, CDR2 FQNEAQ. The CDR3 contains 15 residues. Sequencing input: PBMCs or T cells enriched from blood (not recorded which). The clonotype was recovered from a man in his forties in a cohort exposed to, infected with or recovered from COVID-19 (not recorded which). The chain carries TRBV7-8 and TRBJ2-1; 7 bases are a match to TRBD1. CDR3 DNA: TGTGCCAGCAGCGTAGACAGGGTTTCGTCTAATGAGCAGTTCTTC. It codes for CASSVDRVSSNEQFF. The complete variable domain, with remaining parts taken from reference TRBV7-8 and TRBJ2-1, reads GAGVSQSPRYKVAKRGQDVALRCDPISGHVSLFWYQQALGQGPEFLTYFQNEAQLDKSGLPSDRFFAERPEGSVSTLKIQRTQQEDSAVYLCASSVDRVSSNEQFFGPGTRLTVL.